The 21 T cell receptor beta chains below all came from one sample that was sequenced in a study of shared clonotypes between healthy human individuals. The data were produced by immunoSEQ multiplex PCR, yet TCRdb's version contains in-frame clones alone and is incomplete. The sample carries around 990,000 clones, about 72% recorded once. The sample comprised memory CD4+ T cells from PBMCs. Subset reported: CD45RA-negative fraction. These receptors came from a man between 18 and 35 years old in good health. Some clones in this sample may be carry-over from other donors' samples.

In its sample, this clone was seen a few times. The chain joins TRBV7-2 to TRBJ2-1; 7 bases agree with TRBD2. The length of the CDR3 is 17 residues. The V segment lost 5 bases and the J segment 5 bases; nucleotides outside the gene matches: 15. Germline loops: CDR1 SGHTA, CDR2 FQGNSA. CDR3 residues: CASSPYQLARGNNEQFF. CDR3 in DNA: TGTGCCAGCAGCCCATACCAACTAGCGAGGGGCAACAATGAGCAGTTCTTC. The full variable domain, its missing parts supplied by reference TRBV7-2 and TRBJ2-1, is GAGVSQSPSNKVTEKGKDVELRCDPISGHTALYWYRQSLGQGLEFLIYFQGNSAPDKSGLPSDRFSAERTGGSVSTLTIQRTQQEDSAVYLCASSPYQLARGNNEQFFGPGTRLTVL.

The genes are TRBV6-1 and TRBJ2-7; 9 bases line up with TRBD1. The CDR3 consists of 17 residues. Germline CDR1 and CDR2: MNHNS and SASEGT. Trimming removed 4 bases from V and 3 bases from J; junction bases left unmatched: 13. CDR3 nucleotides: TGTGCCAGCAGTGCCGACAGGGGGTCGCCGCCTATCTACGAGCAGTACTTC. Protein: CASSADRGSPPIYEQYF.

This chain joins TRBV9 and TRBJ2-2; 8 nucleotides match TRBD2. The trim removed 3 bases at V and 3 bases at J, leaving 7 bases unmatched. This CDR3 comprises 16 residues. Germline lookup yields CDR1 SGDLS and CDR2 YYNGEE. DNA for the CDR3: TGTGCCAGCAGCGCCAGCGGGAGTGCGTACACCGGGGAGCTGTTTTTT. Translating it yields CASSASGSAYTGELFF.

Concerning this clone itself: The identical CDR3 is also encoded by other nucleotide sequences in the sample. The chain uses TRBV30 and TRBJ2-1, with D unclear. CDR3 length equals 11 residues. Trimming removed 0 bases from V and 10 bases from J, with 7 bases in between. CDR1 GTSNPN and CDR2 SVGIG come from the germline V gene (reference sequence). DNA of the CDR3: TGTGCCTGGAGTGTACTTAGGGAGCAGTTCTTC. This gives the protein CAWSVLREQFF.

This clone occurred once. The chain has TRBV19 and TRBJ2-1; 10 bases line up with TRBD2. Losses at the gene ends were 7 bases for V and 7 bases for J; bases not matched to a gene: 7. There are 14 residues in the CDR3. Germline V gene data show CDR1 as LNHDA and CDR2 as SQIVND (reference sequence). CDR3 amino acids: CASNPGLALNEQFF. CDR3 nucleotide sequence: TGTGCCAGTAATCCGGGACTAGCGTTGAATGAGCAGTTCTTC.

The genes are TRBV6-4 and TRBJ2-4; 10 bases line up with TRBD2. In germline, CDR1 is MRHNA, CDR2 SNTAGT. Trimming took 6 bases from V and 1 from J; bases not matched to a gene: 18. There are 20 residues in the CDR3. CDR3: CASRDKTGASGSLAKNIQYF. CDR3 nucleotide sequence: TGTGCCAGCAGAGATAAGACTGGGGCTAGCGGGAGTCTCGCCAAAAACATTCAGTACTTC.

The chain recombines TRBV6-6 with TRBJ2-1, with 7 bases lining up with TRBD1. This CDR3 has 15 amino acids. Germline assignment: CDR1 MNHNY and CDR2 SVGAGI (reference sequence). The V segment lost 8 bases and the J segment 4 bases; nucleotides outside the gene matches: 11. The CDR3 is CASAKGTASYNEQFF. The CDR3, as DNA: TGTGCCAGCGCAAAAGGGACAGCCTCATACAATGAGCAGTTCTTC.

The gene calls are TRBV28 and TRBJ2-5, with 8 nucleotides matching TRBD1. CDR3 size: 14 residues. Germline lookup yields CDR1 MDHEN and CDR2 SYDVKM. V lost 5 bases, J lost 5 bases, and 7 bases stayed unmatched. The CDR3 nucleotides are TGTGCCAGCAGTCGCCAGGGGGCAGCGGAGACCCAGTACTTC. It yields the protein CASSRQGAAETQYF.

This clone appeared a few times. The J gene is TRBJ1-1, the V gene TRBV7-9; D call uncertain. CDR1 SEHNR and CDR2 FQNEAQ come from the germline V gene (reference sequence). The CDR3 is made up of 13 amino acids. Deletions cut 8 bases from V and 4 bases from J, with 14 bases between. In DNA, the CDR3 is TGTGCCAGCCAAGGGAGGCGGGCCACTGAAGCTTTCTTT. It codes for CASQGRRATEAFF.

This CDR3 is CASSPDGGANVLTF. CDR3 DNA sequence: TGTGCCAGCAGTCCGGACGGTGGGGCCAACGTCCTGACTTTC. The chain employs TRBV2 and TRBJ2-6; unclear D gene. The germline V gene has CDR1 SNHLY and CDR2 FYNNEI. Trimming took off 5 bases at V and 3 bases at J, with 8 bases between the two ends. CDR3 size: 14 residues.

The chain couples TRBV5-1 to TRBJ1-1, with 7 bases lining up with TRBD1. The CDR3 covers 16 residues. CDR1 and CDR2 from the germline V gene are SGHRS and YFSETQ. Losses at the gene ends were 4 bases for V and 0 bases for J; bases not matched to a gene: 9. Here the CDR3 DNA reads TGCGCCAGCAGCCCCGGCCAGGGGGGGTTGAACACTGAAGCTTTCTTT. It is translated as CASSPGQGGLNTEAFF. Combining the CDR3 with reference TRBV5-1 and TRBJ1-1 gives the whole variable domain KAGVTQTPRYLIKTRGQQVTLSCSPISGHRSVSWYQQTPGQGLQFLFEYFSETQRNKGNFPGRFSGRQFSNSRSEMNVSTLELGDSALYLCASSPGQGGLNTEAFFGQGTRLTVV.

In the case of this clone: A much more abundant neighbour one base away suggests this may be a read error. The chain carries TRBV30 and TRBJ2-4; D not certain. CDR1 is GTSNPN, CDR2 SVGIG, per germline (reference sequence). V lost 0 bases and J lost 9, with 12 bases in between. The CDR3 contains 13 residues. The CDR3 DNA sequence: TGTGCCTGGAGTGTCTCCGGAAGGAGCATTCAGTACTTC. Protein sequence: CAWSVSGRSIQYF.

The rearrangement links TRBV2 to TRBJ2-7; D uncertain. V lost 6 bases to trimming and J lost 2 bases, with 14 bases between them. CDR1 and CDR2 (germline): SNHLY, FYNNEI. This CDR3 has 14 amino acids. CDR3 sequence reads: CASRVDGSAYEQYF. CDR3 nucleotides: TGTGCCAGCAGGGTGGATGGGTCTGCCTACGAGCAGTACTTC.

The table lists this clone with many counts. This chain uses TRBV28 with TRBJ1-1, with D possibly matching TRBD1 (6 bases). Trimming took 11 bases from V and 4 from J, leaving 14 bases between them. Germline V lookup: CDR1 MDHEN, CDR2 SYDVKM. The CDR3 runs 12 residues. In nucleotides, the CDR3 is TGTGCCTGGGGGGCAGCCCTCACTGAAGCTTTCTTT. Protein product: CAWGAALTEAFF.

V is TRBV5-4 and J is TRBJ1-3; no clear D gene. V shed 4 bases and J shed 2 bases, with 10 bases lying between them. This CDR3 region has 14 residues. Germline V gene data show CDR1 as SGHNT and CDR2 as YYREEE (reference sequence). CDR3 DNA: TGTGCCAGCAGCCAAGGGTTTCCTGGAAACACCATATATTTT. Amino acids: CASSQGFPGNTIYF.

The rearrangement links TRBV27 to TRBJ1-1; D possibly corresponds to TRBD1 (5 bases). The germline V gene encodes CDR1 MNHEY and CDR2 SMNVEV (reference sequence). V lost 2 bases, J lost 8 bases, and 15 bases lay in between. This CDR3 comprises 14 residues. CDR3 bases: TGTGCCAGCAGTTTAAGGGGTACAACCCTCGAAGCTTTCTTT. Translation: CASSLRGTTLEAFF.

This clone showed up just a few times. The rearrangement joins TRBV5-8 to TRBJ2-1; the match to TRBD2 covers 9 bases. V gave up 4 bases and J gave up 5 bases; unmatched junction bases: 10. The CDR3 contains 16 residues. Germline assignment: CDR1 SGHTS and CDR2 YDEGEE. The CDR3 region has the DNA TGTGCCAGCAGCCGGGACGGTCCTAGCGGGAACAATGAGCAGTTCTTC. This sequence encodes CASSRDGPSGNNEQFF.

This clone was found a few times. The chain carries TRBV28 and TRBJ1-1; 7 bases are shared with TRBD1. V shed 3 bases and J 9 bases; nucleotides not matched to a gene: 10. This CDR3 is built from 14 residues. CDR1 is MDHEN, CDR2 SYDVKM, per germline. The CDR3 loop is CASSFTTGPRQAFF. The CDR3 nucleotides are TGTGCCAGCAGTTTTACGACAGGGCCCCGACAAGCTTTCTTT. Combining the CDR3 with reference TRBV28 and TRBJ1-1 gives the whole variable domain DVKVTQSSRYLVKRTGEKVFLECVQDMDHENMFWYRQDPGLGLRLIYFSYDVKMKEKGDIPEGYSVSREKKERFSLILESASTNQTSMYLCASSFTTGPRQAFFGQGTRLTVV.

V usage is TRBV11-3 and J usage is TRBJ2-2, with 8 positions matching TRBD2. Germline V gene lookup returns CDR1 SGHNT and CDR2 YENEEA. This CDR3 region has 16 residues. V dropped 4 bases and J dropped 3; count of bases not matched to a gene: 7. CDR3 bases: TGTGCCAGCAGCTGGGGTAGCGGGAAGGACACCGGGGAGCTGTTTTTT. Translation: CASSWGSGKDTGELFF.

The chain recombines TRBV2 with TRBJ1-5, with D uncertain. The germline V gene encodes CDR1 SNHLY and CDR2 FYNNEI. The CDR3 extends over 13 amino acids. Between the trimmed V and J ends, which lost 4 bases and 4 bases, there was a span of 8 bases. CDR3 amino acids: CASSVEENQPQHF. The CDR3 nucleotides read TGTGCCAGCAGTGTTGAAGAGAATCAGCCCCAGCATTTT.

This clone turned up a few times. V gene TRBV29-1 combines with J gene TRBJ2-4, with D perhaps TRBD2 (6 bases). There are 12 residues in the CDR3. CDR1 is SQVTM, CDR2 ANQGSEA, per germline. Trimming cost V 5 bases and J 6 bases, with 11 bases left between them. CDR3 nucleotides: TGCAGCGTTCGACTGGGGGGAAACATTCAGTACTTC. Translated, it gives CSVRLGGNIQYF.